This TCR beta chain was observed in a study of T cell repertoires in cytomegalovirus infection. Overall study context: From public TCR beta signatures came an indication of both CMV infection and matching HLA type.

Study conclusions and caveats: CMV carriers having the relevant HLA were flagged by cumulative public TCR beta family frequency. The ex vivo response was dominated by HLA-C-restricted CMV-specific TCR beta clonotypes.

With respect to this clonotype: What it binds is not known.

Via MiXCR, TCRdb re-called the reads, giving one row per CDR3 protein. The sample shows 350,000 to 450,000 distinct CDR3 sequences, roughly 20% of them seen only once. The CDR3 spans 13 residues. The V end lost 5 bases, the J end lost 3 bases, and 10 bases lay between the germline ends. The germline gives CDR1 LGHNA, CDR2 YSLEER. This sequence originates from a human donor in good health (CMV status not recorded). Some clones in this sample may be carry-over from other donors' samples. The rearrangement joins TRBV4-3 to TRBJ1-1; D perhaps matches TRBD1 (5 bases). The sample comprised PBMCs. In DNA form, the CDR3 reads TGCGCCAGCAGCAAGAGGGGATACACTGAAGCTTTCTTT. It yields the protein CASSKRGYTEAFF.